This TCR beta chain was captured in a study of blood T cell repertoires in COVID-19. Turning to the study itself: COVID-19 samples, acute and convalescent, were from the United States, Italy and Spain.

The germline V and J ends were trimmed by 10 bases and 0 bases, with 18 bases remaining between them. Germline CDR1 ENHRY, CDR2 SYGVKD. CDR3 length: 16 residues. The data were produced by immunoSEQ multiplex PCR, yet TCRdb's version contains in-frame clones alone and is incomplete. The sample holds roughly 300,000 clones, roughly 85% seen once. In assigning cohorts, the study relied on participant-reported clinical history. Symptom resolution, clearance, or two negative PCRs marked the recovered donors of Cohort 3. The genes are TRBV10-3 and TRBJ2-2; perhaps TRBD1 as D (5 bases). This sequence originates from a woman aged 30 to 39 who had recovered from COVID-19. Material for sequencing was PBMCs or T cells enriched from blood (not recorded which). In DNA, the CDR3 is TGTGCCACCTGGTCTCAGTGGGGCTCGAACACCGGGGAGCTGTTTTTT. Translated: CATWSQWGSNTGELFF.